This entry concerns a single T cell receptor beta chain. In its sample, this clonotype was seen many times. The antigen this receptor binds is unknown. Base qualities are not at hand, and no much larger clone is one base apart. This record comes from a study of neurological immune-mediated disorders (dated by TCRdb to the late 2010s). General notes on the study: Of the approximately 34 multiple sclerosis patients, some 31 had relapsing-remitting MS and 3 had secondary progressive MS. Peripheral blood TCR-beta repertoires from HTLV-I-associated myelopathy (HAM/TSP) patients, multiple sclerosis patients and healthy controls were compared by UMI-based sequencing. The approximately 110 TCR-beta libraries included longitudinal samples, technical triplicates and paired sorted CD4+ and CD8+ T-cell subsets alongside PBMC samples. Longitudinal HAM/TSP donors and healthy donors each had 3 time-points at intervals of about 3-45 months. The cohort included 60 to 75 subjects: around 15 with HAM/TSP, some 34 with multiple sclerosis, and around 20 healthy controls.

V gives up 3 bases and J gives up 9 bases, and the segment between their germline ends measures 12 bases. From its cysteine to its phenylalanine, the CDR3 spans 12 amino acids. The kept DNA is CDR3 alone, 36 bases in frame from the first base. CDR1 and CDR2, looked up from the germline V gene (reference sequence), are DFQATT and SNEGSKA. cDNA was synthesized by template-switch 5'RACE using a primer carrying a 10-nucleotide random unique molecular identifier by which each TCR transcript was tagged. Over 170 million TCR-beta sequences, covering 15-18 subjects, were produced in each sequencing run. Total RNA was extracted with the RNeasy kit. The KAPA Real-time Library Amplification kit was used to amplify TCR-beta VDJ regions with primers targeting the TCR constant region and the 5'RACE anchor. Sample indexes and Illumina adaptors were added in a first PCR, after which library yield was increased in a second PCR. After purification with Ampure beads, the TCR product of roughly 650 bp was size-selected on a 2% E-gel SizeSelection system. Before pooling, library quality was assessed on a Bioanalyzer, concentration was determined with Qubit, and library quantification was performed with the Kapa Library Quantification kit. Libraries were sequenced paired-end 2 x 150 bp on an Illumina HiSeq 2500. To increase sequence diversity, about 25-31% phiX was spiked into each library pool. For the original study's pipeline: The UMI-based MiGEC pipeline processed quality-filtered reads and removed over 80% of raw TCR sequences during error correction. VDJ genes were aligned to IMGT germline references, and clonotypes were defined by unique CDR3 amino acid sequence plus V-J genes. Clonal expansion, Shannon diversity and CDR3 relatedness were evaluated with VDJtools (CalcPairwiseDistances, ClusterSamples), while phylogenetic trees were built in CLCbio workbench. Clones with at least 8 unique UMIs were defined as expanded, with this threshold being based on coefficient-of-variation modelling across technical triplicates. Clones were called with MiXCR by TCRdb after fastp trimmed the public reads at Q25, and only in-frame beta chains were retained. Each entry merges the rows of one CDR3 protein and shows their most common DNA and genes. For this entry, the V and J calls and clone size follow TCRdb and not the study's own pipeline. The sample table holds tens of thousands of distinct CDR3 sequences, of which around 2.9% were seen once. Together, the top ten hold approximately 7.5% of the sample.

Overall study outcomes, separate from this receptor: TCR clonal expansion was highest in HAM/TSP patients and lowest in MS patients, with MS patients falling below even healthy controls. No clinical or MRI features were associated with the MS cluster, and the authors said that larger cohorts are needed. Repertoires from 18 of 34 MS patients were grouped by phylogenetic analysis into a cluster of related CDR3 sequences, suggesting a possible repertoire-level signature. No identical CDR3 amino acid sequences were found to be shared among expanded clones across subjects, suggesting that TCR-beta repertoires were private in all groups.

The label giving this sample's time point can be read as: longitudinal time-point 1 (baseline). Libraries from unsorted PBMCs were made from 2 million PBMCs kept in RNAlater at -80 degrees C until RNA extraction. Multiple sclerosis patients were enrolled in a US clinical protocol under which disease progression was evaluated by magnetic resonance imaging. Peripheral blood was subjected to Ficoll-Hypaque density gradient centrifugation to isolate PBMCs, which were then cryopreserved in liquid nitrogen. The rearranged segments are TRBV20-1 and TRBJ1-5; no D gene can be assigned with confidence. Sequenced: PBMCs. The receptor comes from a woman in her sixties with multiple sclerosis. The CDR3 reads CSASGSTRPQHF. The DNA sequence follows: TGCAGTGCTAGTGGGTCGACGCGGCCCCAGCATTTT.